This paragraph reports one TCR beta chain. The data belong to a study of Siglec-9 on CD8 T cells in melanoma. CDR3 length equals 14 residues. Germline assignment: CDR1 MNHEY and CDR2 SMNVEV (reference sequence). Trimming at V came to 1 base and at J to 2 bases, leaving 2 bases not matched to a gene. TCRdb keeps only in-frame clones here, not all; method: immunoSEQ multiplex PCR. Of around 29,000 clones in the sample, about 80% are singletons; the top ten hold 5.8%. The source material was Siglec-9- CD8+ T cells sorted from blood. The chain employs TRBV27 and TRBJ2-7; 7 nucleotides agree with TRBD1. The receptor's source is a human donor in good health. CDR3 region: CASSLFQGAYEQYF. The CDR3 region has the DNA TGTGCCAGCAGTTTATTTCAGGGGGCCTACGAGCAGTACTTC.